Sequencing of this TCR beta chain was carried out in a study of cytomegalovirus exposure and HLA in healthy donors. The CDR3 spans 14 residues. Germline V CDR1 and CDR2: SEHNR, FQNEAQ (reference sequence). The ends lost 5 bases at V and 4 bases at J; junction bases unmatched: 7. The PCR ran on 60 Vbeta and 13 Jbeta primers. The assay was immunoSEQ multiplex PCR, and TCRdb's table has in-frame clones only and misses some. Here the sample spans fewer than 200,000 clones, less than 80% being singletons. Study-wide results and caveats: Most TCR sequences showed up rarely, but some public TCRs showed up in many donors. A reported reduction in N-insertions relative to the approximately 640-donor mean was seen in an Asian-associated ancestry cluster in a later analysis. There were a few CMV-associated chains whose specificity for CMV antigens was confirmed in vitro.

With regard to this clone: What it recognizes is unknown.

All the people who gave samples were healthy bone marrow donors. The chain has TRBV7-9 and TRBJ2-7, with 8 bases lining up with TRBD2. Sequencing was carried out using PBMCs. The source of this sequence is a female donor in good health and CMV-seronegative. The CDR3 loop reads CASSGGLGEYEQYF. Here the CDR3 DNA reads TGTGCCAGCAGCGGGGGACTAGGAGAATACGAGCAGTACTTC.